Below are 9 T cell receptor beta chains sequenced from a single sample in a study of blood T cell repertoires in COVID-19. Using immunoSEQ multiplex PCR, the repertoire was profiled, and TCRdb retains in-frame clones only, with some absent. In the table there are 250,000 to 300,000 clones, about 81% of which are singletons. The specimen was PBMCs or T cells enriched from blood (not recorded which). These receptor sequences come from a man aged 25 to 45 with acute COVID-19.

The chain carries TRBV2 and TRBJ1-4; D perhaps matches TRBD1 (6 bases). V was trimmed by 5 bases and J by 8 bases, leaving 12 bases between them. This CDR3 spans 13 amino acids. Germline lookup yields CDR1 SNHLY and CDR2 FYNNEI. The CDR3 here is CASSYRDSEKLFF. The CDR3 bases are TGTGCCAGCAGTTACAGGGATAGCGAAAAACTGTTTTTT.

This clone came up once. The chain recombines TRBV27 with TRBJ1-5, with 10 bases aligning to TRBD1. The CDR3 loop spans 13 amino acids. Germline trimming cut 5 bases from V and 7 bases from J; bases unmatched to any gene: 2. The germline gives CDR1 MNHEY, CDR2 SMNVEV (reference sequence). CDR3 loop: CASSGTGVQPQHF. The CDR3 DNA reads TGTGCCAGCAGTGGGACAGGGGTCCAGCCCCAGCATTTT.

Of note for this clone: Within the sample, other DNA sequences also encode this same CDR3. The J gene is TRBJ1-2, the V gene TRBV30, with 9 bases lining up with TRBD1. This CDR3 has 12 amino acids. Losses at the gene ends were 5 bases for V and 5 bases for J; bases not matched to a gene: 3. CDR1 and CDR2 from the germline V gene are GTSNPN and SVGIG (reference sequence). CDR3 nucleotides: TGTGCCTGGTCGGGACAGGGATATGGCTACACCTTC. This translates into CAWSGQGYGYTF.

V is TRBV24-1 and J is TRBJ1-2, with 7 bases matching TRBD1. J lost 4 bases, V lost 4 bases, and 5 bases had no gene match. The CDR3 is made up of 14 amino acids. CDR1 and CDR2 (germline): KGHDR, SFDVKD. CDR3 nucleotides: TGTGCCACCAGTGACGATGACAGGGCCTATGGCTACACCTTC. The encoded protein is CATSDDDRAYGYTF.

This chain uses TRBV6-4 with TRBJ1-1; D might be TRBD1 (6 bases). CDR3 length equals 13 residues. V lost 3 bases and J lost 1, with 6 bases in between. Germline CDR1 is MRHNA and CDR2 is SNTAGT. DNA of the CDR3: TGTGCCAGCAGTGAGGACAGGAACACTGAAGCTTTCTTT. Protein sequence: CASSEDRNTEAFF.

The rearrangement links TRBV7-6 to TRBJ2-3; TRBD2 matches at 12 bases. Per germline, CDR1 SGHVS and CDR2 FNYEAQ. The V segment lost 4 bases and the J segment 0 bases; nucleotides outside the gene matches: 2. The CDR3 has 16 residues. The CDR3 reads CASSSLAGGSTDTQYF. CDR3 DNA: TGTGCCAGCAGCTCACTAGCGGGGGGTAGCACAGATACGCAGTATTTT. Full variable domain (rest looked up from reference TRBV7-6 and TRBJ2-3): GAGVSQSPRYKVTKRGQDVALRCDPISGHVSLYWYRQALGQGPEFLTYFNYEAQQDKSGLPNDRFSAERPEGSISTLTIQRTEQRDSAMYRCASSSLAGGSTDTQYFGPGTRLTVL.

CDR3 in DNA: TGTGCCAGTAGAAGAGATTATGGCTACACCTTC. Protein: CASRRDYGYTF. The chain carries TRBV6-5 and TRBJ1-2; D is unclear. The CDR3 has 11 amino acids. Germline CDR1 reads MNHEY; CDR2 reads SVGAGI. The V end was cut by 9 bases, the J end by 5 bases, with 10 bases between.

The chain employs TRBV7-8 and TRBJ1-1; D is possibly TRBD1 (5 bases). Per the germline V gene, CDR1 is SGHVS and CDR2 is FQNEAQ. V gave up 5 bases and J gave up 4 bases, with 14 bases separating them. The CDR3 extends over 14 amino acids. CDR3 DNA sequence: TGTGCCAGCAGCCCCCGTAAAGGGGTCACTGAAGCTTTCTTT. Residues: CASSPRKGVTEAFF. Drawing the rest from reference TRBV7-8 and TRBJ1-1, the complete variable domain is GAGVSQSPRYKVAKRGQDVALRCDPISGHVSLFWYQQALGQGPEFLTYFQNEAQLDKSGLPSDRFFAERPEGSVSTLKIQRTQQEDSAVYLCASSPRKGVTEAFFGQGTRLTVV.

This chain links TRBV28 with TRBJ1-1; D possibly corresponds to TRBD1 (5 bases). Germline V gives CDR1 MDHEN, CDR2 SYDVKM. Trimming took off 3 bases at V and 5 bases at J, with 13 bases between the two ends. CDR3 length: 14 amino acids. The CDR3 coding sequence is TGTGCCAGCAGTTTGGTAGGGGTTAATACTGAAGCTTTCTTT. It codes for CASSLVGVNTEAFF.